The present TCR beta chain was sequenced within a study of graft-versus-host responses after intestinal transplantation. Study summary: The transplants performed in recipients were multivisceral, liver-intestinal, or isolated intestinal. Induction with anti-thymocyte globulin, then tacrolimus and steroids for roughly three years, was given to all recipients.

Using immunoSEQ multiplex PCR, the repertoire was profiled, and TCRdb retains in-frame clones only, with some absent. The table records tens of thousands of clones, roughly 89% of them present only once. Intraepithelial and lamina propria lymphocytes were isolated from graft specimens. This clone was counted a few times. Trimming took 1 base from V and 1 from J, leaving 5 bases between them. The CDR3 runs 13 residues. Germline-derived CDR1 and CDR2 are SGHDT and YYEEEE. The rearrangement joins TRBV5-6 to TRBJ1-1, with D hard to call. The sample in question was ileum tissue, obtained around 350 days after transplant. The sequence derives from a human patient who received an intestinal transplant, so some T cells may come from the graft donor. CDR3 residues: CASSLITNTEAFF. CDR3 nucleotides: TGTGCCAGCAGCTTGATTACGAACACTGAAGCTTTCTTT.